The 24 T cell receptor beta chains below come from one sample, sequenced in a study of cytomegalovirus exposure and HLA in healthy donors. Produced via immunoSEQ multiplex PCR; TCRdb's table is partial and in-frame only. In the table there are some 100,000 clones, about 82% of which are singletons. The material sequenced was PBMCs. These receptor sequences come from a man aged 18 to 30 in good health and CMV-seronegative.

The CDR3 loop reads CASSPTVTNYGYTF. In DNA form, the CDR3 reads TGTGCCAGCAGCCCTACCGTGACTAACTATGGCTACACCTTC. This chain connects TRBV6-4 to TRBJ1-2, with D unclear. Trimming removed 6 bases from V and 0 bases from J, with 11 bases in between. CDR1 is MRHNA, CDR2 SNTAGT, per germline. This CDR3 region has 14 residues.

The chain is built from TRBV11-2 and TRBJ1-2, with 7 bases aligning to TRBD1. The CDR3 covers 14 residues. V was clipped by 3 bases and J by 7 bases; unmatched bases: 8. The germline CDR1 and CDR2 sequences are SGHAT and FQNNGV. CDR3 coding DNA: TGTGCCAGCAGCTTGATAAGGACAGGCGGTGGCTACACCTTC. It translates to CASSLIRTGGGYTF.

This sequence joins TRBV19 and TRBJ2-1; TRBD1 matches 8 bases. In germline, CDR1 is LNHDA, CDR2 SQIVND (reference sequence). The CDR3 consists of 14 residues. V dropped 5 bases and J dropped 2; count of bases not matched to a gene: 2. The CDR3 DNA reads as TGTGCCAGTAGTCAGGGGGCTACCTACAATGAGCAGTTCTTC. This sequence encodes CASSQGATYNEQFF.

The gene calls are TRBV28 and TRBJ2-3; 12 bases are shared with TRBD2. The CDR3 is 18 residues long. Germline trimming cut 2 bases from V and 2 bases from J; bases unmatched to any gene: 8. Germline CDR1 MDHEN, CDR2 SYDVKM. The CDR3 DNA reads as TGTGCCAGCAGTTTACAGCTAGCGGGGGGGATGAACACAGATACGCAGTATTTT. Translation gives CASSLQLAGGMNTDTQYF. Together with reference TRBV28 and TRBJ2-3, the CDR3 gives the full variable domain: DVKVTQSSRYLVKRTGEKVFLECVQDMDHENMFWYRQDPGLGLRLIYFSYDVKMKEKGDIPEGYSVSREKKERFSLILESASTNQTSMYLCASSLQLAGGMNTDTQYFGPGTRLTVL.

This clone was counted between two and nine times. The gene calls are TRBV5-4 and TRBJ2-7; D is unresolved. The V end was cut by 4 bases, the J end by 6 bases, with 11 bases between. The germline CDR1 and CDR2 sequences are SGHNT and YYREEE (reference sequence). The CDR3 has 12 amino acids. The CDR3 nucleotides are TGTGCCAGCAGCCTAAACTACCGCGAGCAGTACTTC. This gives the protein CASSLNYREQYF.

CDR3 protein: CAWSPAGTSTDTQYF. The CDR3 DNA sequence: TGTGCCTGGAGCCCAGCGGGTACTAGCACAGATACGCAGTATTTT. J is TRBJ2-3 and V is TRBV30; maybe TRBD2 (6 bases). The CDR3 is 15 residues long. CDR1 and CDR2 (germline): GTSNPN, SVGIG (reference sequence). V dropped 3 bases and J dropped 0 bases, with 13 bases sitting between them.

Turning to this clone: Germline and junction disagree at one end, which may indicate a read error. This sequence joins TRBV6-1 and TRBJ2-7, with 12 bases fitting TRBD2. CDR3 length: 13 amino acids. CDR1 MNHNS and CDR2 SASEGT come from the germline V gene. As DNA, the CDR3 is TGTGCCAGCAGTCCGACGCGGACTAGCGGGGAGGGATTC. Translating gives CASSPTRTSGEGF.

This clone was counted a single time. The chain employs TRBV27 and TRBJ2-7, with TRBD1 identical over 7 bases. The germline V gene has CDR1 MNHEY and CDR2 SMNVEV (reference sequence). The length of the CDR3 is 13 residues. The V and J ends lost 3 bases and 7 bases, in that order; junction bases with no gene match: 6. The DNA of the CDR3 is TGTGCCAGCAGTTTTACAGGGGATGGGGAGCAGTACTTC. Translating it yields CASSFTGDGEQYF.

This clone occurred a few times. The V call is TRBV5-1, the J call TRBJ1-1; D perhaps matches TRBD1 (5 bases). The V gene's germline CDR1 is SGHRS and CDR2 YFSETQ. Trimming cost V 0 bases and J 10 bases, with 10 bases left between them. The CDR3 covers 12 residues. CDR3 sequence reads: CASSLAGLGAFF. CDR3 bases: TGCGCCAGCAGCTTGGCAGGGCTTGGAGCTTTCTTT.

The chain is built from TRBV5-6 and TRBJ1-1; TRBD1 aligns across 10 bases. The CDR3 extends over 14 amino acids. The junction had 6 bases not matched to a gene; V was cut back by 4 bases and J by 6 bases. CDR1 and CDR2 (germline): SGHDT, YYEEEE. The CDR3 DNA reads TGTGCCAGCAGCAAATCCGGGACAGGGGCTGAAGCTTTCTTT. It is translated as CASSKSGTGAEAFF. The whole variable domain, remainder taken from reference TRBV5-6 and TRBJ1-1, is DAGVTQSPTHLIKTRGQQVTLRCSPKSGHDTVSWYQQALGQGPQFIFQYYEEEERQRGNFPDRFSGHQFPNYSSELNVNALLLGDSALYLCASSKSGTGAEAFFGQGTRLTVV.

The CDR3 loop reads CASSPGGGLYEQYF. CDR3 DNA: TGCGCCAGCAGCCCGGGGGGGGGCCTCTACGAGCAGTACTTC. V gene TRBV5-1 combines with J gene TRBJ2-7; 8 bases match TRBD2. Losses at the gene ends were 4 bases for V and 3 bases for J; bases not matched to a gene: 6. Germline assignment: CDR1 SGHRS and CDR2 YFSETQ. This CDR3 is built from 14 residues.

V is TRBV19 and J is TRBJ2-3, with D perhaps TRBD2 (6 bases). V lost 7 bases to trimming and J lost 0 bases, with 20 bases between them. The germline gives CDR1 LNHDA, CDR2 SQIVND (reference sequence). The CDR3 loop spans 17 amino acids. DNA for the CDR3: TGTGCCAGTACTCTCCGTCCGGCTAGCGTTAGCACAGATACGCAGTATTTT. Amino acid sequence: CASTLRPASVSTDTQYF.

This CDR3 reads CASSQAPDQPQHF. The CDR3 bases are TGCGCCAGCAGCCAAGCCCCAGATCAGCCCCAGCATTTT. The chain employs TRBV4-1 and TRBJ1-5; no definite D call. Germline V CDR1 and CDR2: MGHRA, YSYEKL. The CDR3 totals 13 residues. Trimming took off 1 base at V and 5 bases at J, with 6 bases between the two ends.

The chain recombines TRBV30 with TRBJ2-1, with 8 bases identical to TRBD2. Germline-derived CDR1 and CDR2 are GTSNPN and SVGIG (reference sequence). Trimming removed 4 bases from V and 0 bases from J; junction bases left unmatched: 8. The length of the CDR3 is 16 residues. The CDR3, as DNA: TGTGCCTGGAAGACCCGCGGGAGGAGCTCCTACAATGAGCAGTTCTTC. It specifies CAWKTRGRSSYNEQFF.

The genes are TRBV5-6 and TRBJ1-4; D not certain. This CDR3 spans 14 amino acids. Trimming took 1 base from V and 4 from J, leaving 8 bases between them. Germline V gene lookup returns CDR1 SGHDT and CDR2 YYEEEE. Here the CDR3 reads CASSLRRINEKLFF. The CDR3 nucleotides read TGTGCCAGCAGCTTGCGGCGGATTAATGAAAAACTGTTTTTT.

The rearrangement links TRBV5-1 to TRBJ2-7; D is possibly TRBD2 (5 bases). There are 16 residues in the CDR3. The V end lost 0 bases, the J end lost 7 bases, and 20 bases lay between the germline ends. Germline CDR1 SGHRS, CDR2 YFSETQ. CDR3 in amino acids: CASSLGITSGRGEQYF. In DNA form, the CDR3 reads TGCGCCAGCAGCTTGGGAATCACCTCGGGGAGAGGGGAGCAGTACTTC.

The rearrangement joins TRBV11-2 to TRBJ2-1, with a possible D match to TRBD2 (7 bases). V gave up 6 bases and J gave up 0 bases, with 15 bases separating them. Per germline, CDR1 SGHAT and CDR2 FQNNGV. This CDR3 is 16 amino acids long. The CDR3 nucleotides read TGTGCCAGCAGTTATGGGAGGGGGGGCTCCTACAATGAGCAGTTCTTC. Its protein product is CASSYGRGGSYNEQFF.

The chain employs TRBV28 and TRBJ1-3; D is uncertain. V lost 3 bases to trimming and J lost 0 bases, with 12 bases between them. Germline loops: CDR1 MDHEN, CDR2 SYDVKM. CDR3 length equals 16 residues. CDR3 DNA: TGTGCCAGCAGTTTGATGACGGGTAGCTCTGGAAACACCATATATTTT. The encoded protein is CASSLMTGSSGNTIYF. The variable domain in full, completed from reference TRBV28 and TRBJ1-3, reads DVKVTQSSRYLVKRTGEKVFLECVQDMDHENMFWYRQDPGLGLRLIYFSYDVKMKEKGDIPEGYSVSREKKERFSLILESASTNQTSMYLCASSLMTGSSGNTIYFGEGSWLTVV.

V is TRBV2 and J is TRBJ2-5; TRBD2 agrees at 8 bases. The junction had 13 bases not matched to a gene; V was cut back by 8 bases and J by 5 bases. The CDR3 runs to 15 residues. The germline V gene has CDR1 SNHLY and CDR2 FYNNEI. The CDR3: CASSREGSLTETQYF. DNA for the CDR3: TGTGCCAGCTCTCGGGAGGGTTCCCTGACGGAGACCCAGTACTTC.

This rearrangement joins TRBV9 to TRBJ2-5, with TRBD2 matching over 14 bases. CDR1 is SGDLS and CDR2 is YYNGEE in the germline V gene. V dropped 4 bases and J dropped 0; count of bases not matched to a gene: 5. The CDR3 consists of 17 residues. The CDR3 loop reads CASSLGLAGVDQETQYF. The CDR3, as DNA: TGTGCCAGCAGCTTGGGACTAGCGGGAGTAGACCAAGAGACCCAGTACTTC.

The rearrangement joins TRBV6-5 to TRBJ2-2, with 14 positions matching TRBD2. CDR1 and CDR2 (germline): MNHEY, SVGAGI. The V gene end was trimmed by 6 bases and the J gene end by 6 bases; junction bases not matched to a gene: 3. The CDR3 has 15 residues. CDR3: CASSLTSGGAGELFF. The CDR3 nucleotides read TGTGCCAGCAGCCTGACTAGCGGGGGGGCCGGGGAGCTGTTTTTT.

CDR3 nucleotide sequence: TGCGCCAGCAGCCAAGTCTCGAGCTCCTACAATGAGCAGTTCTTC. It translates to CASSQVSSSYNEQFF. The chain recombines TRBV4-1 with TRBJ2-1; D gene ambiguous. V was pared by 1 base and J by 0 bases, with 7 bases between. Germline V gene lookup returns CDR1 MGHRA and CDR2 YSYEKL. The CDR3 covers 15 residues.

The chain combines TRBV5-5 with TRBJ2-7, with D unresolved. Germline CDR1 reads SGHKS; CDR2 reads YYEKEE (reference sequence). V was cut by 0 bases and J by 3 bases, with 10 bases left in between. The CDR3 extends over 14 amino acids. CDR3 coding DNA: TGTGCCAGCAGCTTGGATGGGCAACTCTACGAGCAGTACTTC. It yields the protein CASSLDGQLYEQYF.

V is TRBV5-1 and J is TRBJ2-3; D remains unclear. Germline V lookup: CDR1 SGHRS, CDR2 YFSETQ. This CDR3 is 14 amino acids long. Deletions cut 0 bases from V and 2 bases from J, with 7 bases between. CDR3 amino acids: CASSLDLYTDTQYF. The CDR3 DNA is TGCGCCAGCAGCTTGGACTTATACACAGATACGCAGTATTTT. Full variable domain (remainder filled in from reference TRBV5-1 and TRBJ2-3): KAGVTQTPRYLIKTRGQQVTLSCSPISGHRSVSWYQQTPGQGLQFLFEYFSETQRNKGNFPGRFSGRQFSNSRSEMNVSTLELGDSALYLCASSLDLYTDTQYFGPGTRLTVL.